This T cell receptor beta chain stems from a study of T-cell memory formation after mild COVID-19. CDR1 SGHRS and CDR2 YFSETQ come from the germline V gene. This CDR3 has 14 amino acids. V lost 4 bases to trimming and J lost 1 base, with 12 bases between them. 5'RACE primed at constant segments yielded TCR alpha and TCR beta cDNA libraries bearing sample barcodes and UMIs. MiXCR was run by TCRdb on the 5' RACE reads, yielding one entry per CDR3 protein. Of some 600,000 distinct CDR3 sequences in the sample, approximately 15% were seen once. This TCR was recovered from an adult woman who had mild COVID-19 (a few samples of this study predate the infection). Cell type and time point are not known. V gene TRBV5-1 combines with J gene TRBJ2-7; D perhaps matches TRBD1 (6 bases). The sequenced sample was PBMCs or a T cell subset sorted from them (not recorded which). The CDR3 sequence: CASSIMDRSYEQYF. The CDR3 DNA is TGCGCCAGCAGCATAATGGACAGATCCTACGAGCAGTACTTC.